The 2 T cell receptor beta chains presented below share a single source sample, sequenced in a study of cytomegalovirus exposure and HLA in healthy donors. The protocol was immunoSEQ multiplex PCR, while the TCRdb copy is restricted to in-frame clones and leaves out a portion. The sample contains 250,000 to 350,000 clones, approximately 86% of which appear only once. Sequenced sample: PBMCs. Receptors were obtained from a woman aged 25 to 39 in good health and CMV-seropositive.

This sequence joins TRBV4-1 and TRBJ1-5; D unresolved. There are 15 residues in the CDR3. The germline gives CDR1 MGHRA, CDR2 YSYEKL. V lost 1 base to trimming and J lost 3 bases, with 10 bases between them. Written as DNA, the CDR3 is TGCGCCAGCAGCCAAGTTGGGGTTCTCAATCAGCCCCAGCATTTT. It yields the protein CASSQVGVLNQPQHF.

The gene calls are TRBV27 and TRBJ2-2, with 9 bases fitting TRBD1. CDR1 MNHEY and CDR2 SMNVEV come from the germline V gene (reference sequence). This CDR3 contains 16 residues. The junction had 5 bases not matched to a gene; V was cut back by 1 base and J by 5 bases. The CDR3 loop reads CASSLWRQGGTGELFF. CDR3 in DNA: TGTGCCAGCAGTTTATGGCGACAGGGGGGAACCGGGGAGCTGTTTTTT.